This is a list of T cell receptor beta chains from one sample in a study of cytomegalovirus exposure and HLA in healthy donors. Clones were read by immunoSEQ multiplex PCR, and TCRdb kept only the in-frame ones, dropping some. The top ten hold less than 20% of the sample, which has about 200,000 clones, around three quarters seen once. The sample consisted of PBMCs. Receptor source: a man aged 35 to 55 in good health and CMV-seronegative. CDR3s include the opening cysteine and the closing phenylalanine or tryptophan. D genes are given only for firm matches. Not every row has a clone size; where given, it reads once, few, many or a size class.

size: once
V: TRBV19
D: TRBD1
J: TRBJ2-5
DNA: TGTGCCACCACTGGACAGGTCCAAGAGACCCAGTACTTC
CDR3: CATTGQVQETQYF

size: few
V: TRBV5-5
D: -
J: TRBJ2-5
DNA: TGTGCCAGCAGCATAGATCGGGAGACCCAGTACTTC
CDR3: CASSIDRETQYF

size: -
V: TRBV15
D: -
J: TRBJ2-5
DNA: TGTGCCACCAGCAGAGTCGGGAGCAAAGAGACCCAGTACTTC
CDR3: CATSRVGSKETQYF

size: -
V: TRBV27
D: -
J: TRBJ2-7
DNA: TGTGCCAGCAGTTTCGGGACTCCCTCCTACGAGCAGTACTTC
CDR3: CASSFGTPSYEQYF

size: -
V: TRBV7-9
D: TRBD2
J: TRBJ2-7
DNA: TGTTCCAGCAGCTTAGCGAGCGGGAGAGGGAACGAGCAGTACTTC
CDR3: CSSSLASGRGNEQYF

size: -
V: TRBV4-2
D: TRBD1
J: TRBJ1-2
DNA: TGTGCCAGCAGCGGACTGGTGGGACAGAGCTATCCCGCTAACTATGGCTACACCTTC
CDR3: CASSGLVGQSYPANYGYTF

size: -
V: TRBV29-1
D: TRBD2
J: TRBJ2-5
DNA: TGCAGCGTTGAAAGAGGACTAGCTGAGACCCAGTACTTC
CDR3: CSVERGLAETQYF

size: -
V: TRBV5-1
D: TRBD1
J: TRBJ2-5
DNA: TGCGCCAGCAGCTTGGAGGCTAGGGGGCTAGGAGAGACCCAGTACTTC
CDR3: CASSLEARGLGETQYF

size: -
V: TRBV29-1
D: TRBD2
J: TRBJ2-5
DNA: TGCAGCGTTGAAGATGTGGGGGACTACCGCCAAGAGACCCAGTACTTC
CDR3: CSVEDVGDYRQETQYF

size: -
V: TRBV7-2
D: TRBD2
J: TRBJ2-3
DNA: TGTGCCAGCACCTCGGGCGGGAGGGATACGCAGTATTTT
CDR3: CASTSGGRDTQYF

size: -
V: TRBV7-8
D: -
J: TRBJ2-1
DNA: TGTGCCAGCAGCTTAGCCCCCCAGCGGAATGAGCAGTTCTTC
CDR3: CASSLAPQRNEQFF

size: -
V: TRBV27
D: TRBD1
J: TRBJ2-7
DNA: TGTGCCAGCAGTTCCCCGGGACAGCTGCGCTACGAGCAGTACTTC
CDR3: CASSSPGQLRYEQYF

size: -
V: TRBV5-1
D: -
J: TRBJ2-2
DNA: TGCGCCAGCAGCCCCGGAGGCACCGGGGAGCTGTTTTTT
CDR3: CASSPGGTGELFF

size: -
V: TRBV7-2
D: TRBD1
J: TRBJ2-1
DNA: TGTGCCAGCAGCTTAGGCATTGGGACAGGGGCCTACAATGAGCAGTTCTTC
CDR3: CASSLGIGTGAYNEQFF

size: -
V: TRBV2
D: -
J: TRBJ2-5
DNA: TGTGCCAGCAGTGGAAACGGCCAAGAGACCCAGTACTTC
CDR3: CASSGNGQETQYF